This entry is about one T cell receptor (beta chain). TCRdb fed the reads into MiXCR, producing one record per CDR3 protein. The sample holds hundreds of thousands of distinct CDR3 sequences; approximately 8.9% are singletons and the top ten take more than 2.5%. This record comes from a study of T cell repertoires in cytomegalovirus infection. This CDR3 comprises 16 residues. Trimming left V 8 bases short and J 0 bases short, with 20 bases between. Germline CDR1 reads MDHEN; CDR2 reads SYDVKM. This TCR was recovered from a human donor in good health (CMV status not recorded). Some clones in this sample may be carry-over from other donors' samples. J is TRBJ2-7 and V is TRBV28; D possibly corresponds to TRBD1 (6 bases). Sequencing used PBMCs. The CDR3 DNA reads as TGTGCCAGCGGTGCTCCCAAGGGGGTCAGCTCCTACGAGCAGTACTTC. Its protein is CASGAPKGVSSYEQYF.